This TCR beta chain was obtained from a study of post-analysis software for immune sequencing data. Looking at the study overall: Courses of disease covered relapsing-remitting, secondary progressive and progressive-relapsing multiple sclerosis.

Whole-study findings and limits: Normalized Chao1 diversity was significantly reduced in patients versus controls. Co-batched samples clustered tightly together by F measure. Relative to controls, patients had a few TRBV segments at higher frequency, with TRBV5-6, TRBV5-1 and TRBV20-1 among these.

Points on this clonotype: Its matching antigen is unknown.

Every TCR beta cDNA library bore unique molecular identifiers. The yield from about 1 to 10 million T cells was roughly 500,000 cDNA molecules in total. Using its own MiXCR run on the PCR reads, TCRdb lists one record per CDR3 protein. The repertoire includes almost 700,000 distinct CDR3 sequences, 59% of them detected once, and approximately 11% sits in the top ten. V trimming: 3 bases; J trimming: 7 bases; junction bases outside the gene matches: 4. CDR3 length: 14 residues. The receptor's source is a girl aged 2 to 9 with multiple sclerosis. The chain couples TRBV12-3 or TRBV12-4 to TRBJ2-1, with TRBD1 identical over 9 bases. Sequencing was performed on blood. CDR3 sequence: CASSFLGQGNEQFF. CDR3 DNA sequence: TGTGCCAGCAGTTTTCTGGGACAGGGAAATGAGCAGTTCTTC.